One sample yielded the 20 T cell receptor beta chains listed below, sequenced in a study of blood T cell repertoires in COVID-19. Profiling relied on immunoSEQ multiplex PCR, and the TCRdb table lists in-frame clones only, not all of them. The top ten hold roughly 2.8% of the sample, which has 250,000 or so clones, approximately 89% seen once. Material: PBMCs or T cells enriched from blood (not recorded which). The source of these receptors is a man aged 35 to 55 who had been exposed to COVID-19.

This sequence joins TRBV5-1 and TRBJ2-2; D is possibly TRBD2 (5 bases). The CDR3 sequence is 17 residues long. Germline V gives CDR1 SGHRS, CDR2 YFSETQ. V was pared by 0 bases and J by 0 bases, with 12 bases between. This CDR3 reads CASSLAGVGSNTGELFF. The CDR3 DNA sequence: TGCGCCAGCAGCTTGGCCGGGGTTGGATCGAACACCGGGGAGCTGTTTTTT.

The chain combines TRBV10-3 with TRBJ2-6; TRBD1 is a possible D gene (6 bases). V was clipped by 5 bases and J by 3 bases, with 11 bases between them. Germline V gene sequence: CDR1 ENHRY, CDR2 SYGVKD. The CDR3 totals 15 residues. The CDR3 bases are TGTGCCATCAGTCGACAGGTCAGTGGGGCCAACGTCCTGACTTTC. Protein: CAISRQVSGANVLTF.

J is TRBJ2-5 and V is TRBV27; TRBD2 might be the D (5 bases). Germline V CDR1 and CDR2: MNHEY, SMNVEV (reference sequence). Trimming removed 5 bases at V and 2 bases at J, with 6 bases between. The CDR3 sequence is 12 residues long. CDR3 bases: TGTGCCAGCAGTCCGGGACAAGAGACCCAGTACTTC. Its protein is CASSPGQETQYF.

The J gene is TRBJ2-5, the V gene TRBV18; 8 positions match TRBD1. After removal of 6 bases from V and 4 bases from J, the junction contained 7 bases not matched to a gene. From germline, CDR1 is KGHSH and CDR2 LQKENI. The CDR3 totals 14 residues. CDR3 protein: CASSERDRRETQYF. Written as DNA, the CDR3 is TGTGCCAGCTCGGAACGGGACAGGAGAGAGACCCAGTACTTC.

The V call is TRBV28, the J call TRBJ2-2; D possibly corresponds to TRBD2 (6 bases). This CDR3 spans 12 amino acids. Trimming removed 6 bases at V and 7 bases at J, with 9 bases between. Germline CDR1 is MDHEN and CDR2 is SYDVKM. CDR3 nucleotides: TGTGCCAGCAGGGAGGGCCACGGGGAGCTGTTTTTT. Translating it yields CASREGHGELFF.

CDR3 in DNA: TGTGCCAGCTGGGGAGACGCGGGAGGCCGCAATGAGCAGTTCTTC. It translates to CASWGDAGGRNEQFF. The rearrangement uses TRBV11-2 and TRBJ2-1, with 8 bases identical to TRBD2. V was clipped by 8 bases and J by 6 bases; unmatched bases: 12. This CDR3 is built from 15 residues. CDR1 SGHAT and CDR2 FQNNGV come from the germline V gene.

V and J are TRBV5-1 and TRBJ2-1; the match to TRBD2 covers 15 bases. The CDR3 runs 16 residues. The junction had 7 bases not matched to a gene; V was cut back by 4 bases and J by 8 bases. In germline, CDR1 is SGHRS, CDR2 YFSETQ. This CDR3 is CASSRRTSGRADEQFF. Written as DNA, the CDR3 is TGCGCCAGCAGCCGGAGGACTAGCGGGAGGGCGGATGAGCAGTTCTTC.

J is TRBJ2-2 and V is TRBV7-9; a weak D match, TRBD2 (6 bases). V was pared by 1 base and J by 1 base, with 16 bases between. The CDR3 sequence is 18 residues long. CDR1 and CDR2 from the germline V gene are SEHNR and FQNEAQ (reference sequence). The CDR3 here is CASSLGLWASENTGELFF. CDR3 in DNA: TGTGCCAGCAGCTTAGGACTGTGGGCTAGCGAGAACACCGGGGAGCTGTTTTTT.

The CDR3 region has the DNA TGTGCCAGCAGCGACCGCGAAGGGGTTTCCGGCACAGATACGCAGTATTTT. Amino acid sequence: CASSDREGVSGTDTQYF. The chain joins TRBV7-2 to TRBJ2-3; a weak D match, TRBD1 (5 bases). The V end lost 5 bases, the J end lost 1 base, and 19 bases lay between the germline ends. The CDR3 is 17 amino acids. Germline V CDR1 and CDR2: SGHTA, FQGNSA.

The chain is built from TRBV5-6 and TRBJ2-7, with 9 bases identical to TRBD1. Trimming took 4 bases from V and 4 from J; bases not matched to a gene: 9. The germline V gene encodes CDR1 SGHDT and CDR2 YYEEEE. The length of the CDR3 is 15 residues. The CDR3 sequence is CASSDDRGGIYEQYF. The DNA for the CDR3 is TGTGCCAGCAGCGATGACAGGGGGGGTATTTACGAGCAGTACTTC.

This clone was observed a single time. The chain links TRBV2 to TRBJ2-7, with D maybe TRBD2 (6 bases). Germline V gives CDR1 SNHLY, CDR2 FYNNEI. Trimming cost V 7 bases and J 2 bases, with 9 bases left between them. The CDR3 length is 12 residues. CDR3 region: CASIGTAYEQYF. As DNA, the CDR3 is TGTGCCAGCATTGGGACTGCCTACGAGCAGTACTTC.

J is TRBJ2-2 and V is TRBV5-6; a possible D gene is TRBD2 (5 bases). The CDR3 is made up of 16 amino acids. Germline-derived CDR1 and CDR2 are SGHDT and YYEEEE. V was pared by 1 base and J by 9 bases, with 19 bases between. CDR3 loop: CASSLSTGLAQRELFF. The CDR3 coding sequence is TGTGCCAGCAGCTTGAGTACCGGACTTGCCCAAAGGGAGCTGTTTTTT.

V gene TRBV6-1 combines with J gene TRBJ2-1; 10 nucleotides match TRBD2. V trimming: 2 bases; J trimming: 6 bases; junction bases outside the gene matches: 10. Per germline, CDR1 MNHNS and CDR2 SASEGT. This CDR3 region has 17 residues. The CDR3 sequence: CASSERLAGVRVNEQFF. The CDR3 DNA is TGTGCCAGCAGTGAAAGGCTAGCGGGAGTAAGGGTCAATGAGCAGTTCTTC.

CDR3 in amino acids: CASRGQELAGANVLTF. Here the CDR3 DNA reads TGTGCCAGTAGGGGACAGGAGCTAGCTGGGGCCAACGTCCTGACTTTC. The chain recombines TRBV19 with TRBJ2-6, with 8 bases identical to TRBD1. V was pared by 6 bases and J by 2 bases, with 6 bases of the junction left unmatched. From germline, CDR1 is LNHDA and CDR2 SQIVND (reference sequence). CDR3 length: 16 residues.

This clone was seen more than once but under ten times. The genes are TRBV18 and TRBJ1-2; D gene uncertain. This CDR3 contains 14 residues. Trimming stripped 3 bases from V and 2 bases from J, with 10 bases between. Germline values: CDR1 KGHSH, CDR2 LQKENI. The CDR3 DNA sequence: TGTGCCAGCTCACCCTTGGGCACAAACTATGGCTACACCTTC. This encodes CASSPLGTNYGYTF. Supplemented by reference TRBV18 and TRBJ1-2, the full variable domain reads NAGVMQNPRHLVRRRGQEARLRCSPMKGHSHVYWYRQLPEEGLKFMVYLQKENIIDESGMPKERFSAEFPKEGPSILRIQQVVRGDSAAYFCASSPLGTNYGYTFGSGTRLTVV.

V and J are TRBV2 and TRBJ2-2; possibly TRBD2 for D (5 bases). V lost 7 bases to trimming and J lost 1 base, with 10 bases between them. There are 14 residues in the CDR3. CDR1 SNHLY and CDR2 FYNNEI come from the germline V gene. The CDR3 nucleotides read TGTGCCAGCACCCGAGCGGAGAACACCGGGGAGCTGTTTTTT. Translating it yields CASTRAENTGELFF.

The gene calls are TRBV10-3 and TRBJ2-2; 13 bases are a match to TRBD2. The V and J ends lost 11 bases and 5 bases, in that order; junction bases with no gene match: 5. Germline V gene data show CDR1 as ENHRY and CDR2 as SYGVKD. CDR3 length: 14 residues. The CDR3 DNA is TGTGCCTCGACTAGCGGGAGGAATACCGGGGAGCTGTTTTTT. Amino acids: CASTSGRNTGELFF.

V usage is TRBV5-1 and J usage is TRBJ1-1; the match to TRBD1 covers 9 bases. This CDR3 comprises 15 residues. CDR1 and CDR2 (germline): SGHRS, YFSETQ. The V and J ends lost 4 bases and 6 bases, in that order; junction bases with no gene match: 10. CDR3 nucleotides: TGCGCCAGCAGCCCAAACAGGGGGCGAGAAGCTGAAGCTTTCTTT. Translating gives CASSPNRGREAEAFF.

This chain uses TRBV2 with TRBJ1-2; 8 bases agree with TRBD1. Per the germline V gene, CDR1 is SNHLY and CDR2 is FYNNEI. The CDR3 extends over 12 amino acids. The trim removed 6 bases at V and 3 bases at J, leaving 0 bases unmatched. CDR3 protein: CASRQGDYGYTF. The CDR3, as DNA: TGTGCCAGCAGACAGGGGGACTATGGCTACACCTTC.

V is TRBV5-1 and J is TRBJ2-3; possible D gene TRBD1, 6 bases. The CDR3 runs 14 residues. V lost 2 bases and J 3 bases, leaving 10 bases between the germline ends. The germline V gene has CDR1 SGHRS and CDR2 YFSETQ. The CDR3 is CASSFGGPTDTQYF. CDR3 DNA sequence: TGCGCCAGCAGCTTTGGGGGCCCGACAGATACGCAGTATTTT.